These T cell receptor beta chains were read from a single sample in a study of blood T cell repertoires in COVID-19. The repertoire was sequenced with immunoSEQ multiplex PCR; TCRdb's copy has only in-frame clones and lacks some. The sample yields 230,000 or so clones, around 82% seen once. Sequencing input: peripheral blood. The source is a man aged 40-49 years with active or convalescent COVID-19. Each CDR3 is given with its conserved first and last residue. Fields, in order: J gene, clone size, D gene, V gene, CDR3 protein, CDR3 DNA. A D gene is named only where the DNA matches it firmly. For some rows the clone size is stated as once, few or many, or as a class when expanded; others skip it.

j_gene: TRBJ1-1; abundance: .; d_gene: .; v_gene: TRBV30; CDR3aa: CAWGTSMNTEAFF; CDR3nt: TGTGCCTGGGGGACATCCATGAACACTGAAGCTTTCTTT
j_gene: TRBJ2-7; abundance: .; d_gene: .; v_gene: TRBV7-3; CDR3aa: CASSLRGGPDYEQYF; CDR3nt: TGTGCCAGCAGCTTAAGGGGGGGCCCTGACTACGAGCAGTACTTC
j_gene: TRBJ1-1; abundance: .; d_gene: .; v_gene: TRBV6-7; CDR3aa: CASSYSRGTEGYTEAFF; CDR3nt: TGTGCCAGCAGTTACTCGAGGGGGACCGAGGGGTACACTGAAGCTTTCTTT
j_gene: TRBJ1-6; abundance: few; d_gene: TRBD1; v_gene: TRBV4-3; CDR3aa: CASSQVGQLNSPLHF; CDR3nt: TGCGCCAGCAGCCAAGTGGGACAGTTAAATTCACCCCTCCACTTT
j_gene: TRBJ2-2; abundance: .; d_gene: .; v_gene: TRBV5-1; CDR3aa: CASSEPGLSLAGELFF; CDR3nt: TGCGCCAGCAGTGAACCGGGACTCTCCCTGGCCGGGGAGCTGTTTTTT
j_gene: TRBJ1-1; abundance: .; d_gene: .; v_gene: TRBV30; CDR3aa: CANAGTTNTEAFF; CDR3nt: TGTGCCAACGCCGGGACAACGAACACTGAAGCTTTCTTT
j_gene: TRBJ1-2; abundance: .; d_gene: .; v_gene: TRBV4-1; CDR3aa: CASSQDRVQTSYGYTF; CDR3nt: TGCGCCAGCAGCCAAGACAGGGTACAGACGTCTTATGGCTACACCTTC
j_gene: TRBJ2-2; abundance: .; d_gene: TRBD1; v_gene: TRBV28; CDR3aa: CASSPGVSGTGGVSGELFF; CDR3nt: TGTGCCAGCAGTCCGGGGGTCTCCGGGACAGGGGGCGTTTCTGGGGAGCTGTTTTTT
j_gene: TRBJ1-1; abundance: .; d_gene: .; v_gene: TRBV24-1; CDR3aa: CATHDGGVGTEAFF; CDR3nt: TGTGCCACCCATGACGGGGGGGTAGGGACTGAAGCTTTCTTT
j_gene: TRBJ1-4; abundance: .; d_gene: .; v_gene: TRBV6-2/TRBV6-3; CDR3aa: CASSYSVASPNEKLFF; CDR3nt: TGTGCCAGCAGTTACTCGGTGGCTTCACCAAATGAAAAACTGTTTTTT
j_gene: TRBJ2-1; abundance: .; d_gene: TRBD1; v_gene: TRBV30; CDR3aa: CAWSGGTGRSEQFF; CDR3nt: TGTGCCTGGAGTGGAGGGACAGGGCGAAGTGAGCAGTTCTTC
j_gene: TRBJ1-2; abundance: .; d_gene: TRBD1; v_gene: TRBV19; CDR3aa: CASSIDTGTGINYGYTF; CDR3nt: TGTGCCAGTAGTATAGATACAGGGACAGGGATTAACTATGGCTACACCTTC
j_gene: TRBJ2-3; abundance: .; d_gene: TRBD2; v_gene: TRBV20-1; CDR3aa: CSASLAGPDTQYF; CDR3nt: TGCAGTGCTAGTCTAGCGGGACCAGATACGCAGTATTTT
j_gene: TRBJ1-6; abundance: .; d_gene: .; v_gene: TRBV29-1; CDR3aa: CSVGDSEKSPLHF; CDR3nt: TGCAGCGTCGGAGACAGTGAAAAGTCACCCCTCCACTTT
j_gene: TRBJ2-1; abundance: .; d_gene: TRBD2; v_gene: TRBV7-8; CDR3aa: CASSLGLAGARRFF; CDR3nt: TGTGCCAGCAGCTTAGGGCTAGCGGGAGCCCGGCGGTTCTTC
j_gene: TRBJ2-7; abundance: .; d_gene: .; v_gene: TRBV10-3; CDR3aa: CAISGADEQYF; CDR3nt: TGTGCCATCAGTGGGGCAGACGAGCAGTACTTC
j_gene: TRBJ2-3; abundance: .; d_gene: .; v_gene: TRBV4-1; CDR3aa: CASYSGAGGGTDTQYF; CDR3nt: TGCGCCTCGTACAGCGGAGCGGGTGGAGGCACAGATACGCAGTATTTT
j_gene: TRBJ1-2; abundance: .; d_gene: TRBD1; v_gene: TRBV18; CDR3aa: CASSPPSGTGGYTF; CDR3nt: TGTGCCAGCTCACCACCGTCCGGGACAGGGGGCTACACCTTC